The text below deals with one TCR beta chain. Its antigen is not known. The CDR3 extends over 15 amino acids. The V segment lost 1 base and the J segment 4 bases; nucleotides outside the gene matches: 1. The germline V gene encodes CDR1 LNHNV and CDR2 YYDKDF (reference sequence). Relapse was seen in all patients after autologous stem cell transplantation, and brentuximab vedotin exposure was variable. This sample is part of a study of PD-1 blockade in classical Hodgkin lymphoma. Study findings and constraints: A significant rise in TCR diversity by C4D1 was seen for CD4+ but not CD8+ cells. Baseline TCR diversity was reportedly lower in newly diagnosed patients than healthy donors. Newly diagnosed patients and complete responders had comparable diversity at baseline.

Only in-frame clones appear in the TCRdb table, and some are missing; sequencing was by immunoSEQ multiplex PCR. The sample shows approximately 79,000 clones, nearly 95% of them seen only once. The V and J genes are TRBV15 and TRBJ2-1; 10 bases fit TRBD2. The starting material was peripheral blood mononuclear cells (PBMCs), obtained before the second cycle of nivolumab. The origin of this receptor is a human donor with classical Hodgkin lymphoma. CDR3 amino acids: CATSRVLAGYNEQFF. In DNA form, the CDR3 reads TGTGCCACCAGCAGAGTACTAGCGGGGTACAATGAGCAGTTCTTC.